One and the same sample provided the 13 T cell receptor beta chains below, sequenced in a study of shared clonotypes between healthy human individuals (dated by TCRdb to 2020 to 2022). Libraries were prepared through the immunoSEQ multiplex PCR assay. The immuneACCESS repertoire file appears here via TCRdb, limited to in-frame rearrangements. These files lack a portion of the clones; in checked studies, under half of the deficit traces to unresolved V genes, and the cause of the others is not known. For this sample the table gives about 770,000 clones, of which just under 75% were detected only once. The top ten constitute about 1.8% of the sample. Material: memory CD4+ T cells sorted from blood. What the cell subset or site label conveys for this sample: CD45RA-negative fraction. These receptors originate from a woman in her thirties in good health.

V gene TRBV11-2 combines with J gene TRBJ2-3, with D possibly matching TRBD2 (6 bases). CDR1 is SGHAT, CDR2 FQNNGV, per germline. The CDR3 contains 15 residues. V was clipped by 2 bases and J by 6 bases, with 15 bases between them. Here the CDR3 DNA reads TGTGCCAGCAGCTTATCAGGGACTCCCTGGGATACGCAGTATTTT. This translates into CASSLSGTPWDTQYF.

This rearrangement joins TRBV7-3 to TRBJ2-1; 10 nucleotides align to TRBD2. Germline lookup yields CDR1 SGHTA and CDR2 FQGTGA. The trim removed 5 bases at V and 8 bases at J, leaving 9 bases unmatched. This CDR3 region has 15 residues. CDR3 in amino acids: CASSPGRTSGDEQFF. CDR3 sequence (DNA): TGTGCCAGCAGCCCTGGCCGGACTAGCGGTGATGAGCAGTTCTTC. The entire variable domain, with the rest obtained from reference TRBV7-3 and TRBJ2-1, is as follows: GAGVSQTPSNKVTEKGKYVELRCDPISGHTALYWYRQSLGQGPEFLIYFQGTGAADDSGLPNDRFFAVRPEGSVSTLKIQRTERGDSAVYLCASSPGRTSGDEQFFGPGTRLTVL.

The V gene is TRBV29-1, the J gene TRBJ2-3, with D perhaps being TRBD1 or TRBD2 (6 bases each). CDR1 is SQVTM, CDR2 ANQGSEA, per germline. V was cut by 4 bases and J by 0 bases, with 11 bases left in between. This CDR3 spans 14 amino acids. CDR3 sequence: CSVGGASSTDTQYF. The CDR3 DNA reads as TGCAGCGTTGGGGGGGCCTCTAGCACAGATACGCAGTATTTT.

The CDR3 DNA reads TGTGCCAGCAGTTTAAGGTCCCTAGCGGAGAGCAATGAGCAGTTCTTC. It codes for CASSLRSLAESNEQFF. The chain uses TRBV27 and TRBJ2-1, with 7 bases fitting TRBD2. Germline CDR1 is MNHEY and CDR2 is SMNVEV (reference sequence). The length of the CDR3 is 16 residues. Unmatched junction bases numbered 10, after V lost 2 bases and J lost 6 bases.

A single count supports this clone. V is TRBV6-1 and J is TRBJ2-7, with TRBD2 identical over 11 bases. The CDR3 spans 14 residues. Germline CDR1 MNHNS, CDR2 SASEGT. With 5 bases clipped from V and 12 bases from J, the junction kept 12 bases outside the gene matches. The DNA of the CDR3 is TGTGCCAGCAGTAAGCCGGGACTAGCGGCGAGTGGGTACTTC. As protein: CASSKPGLAASGYF.

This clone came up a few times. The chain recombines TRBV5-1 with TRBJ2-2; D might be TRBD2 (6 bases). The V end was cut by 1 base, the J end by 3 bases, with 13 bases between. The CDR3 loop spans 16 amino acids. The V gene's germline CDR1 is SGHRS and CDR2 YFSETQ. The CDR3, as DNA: TGCGCCAGCAGCTTGATGCCGGGAGCAGACACCGGGGAGCTGTTTTTT. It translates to CASSLMPGADTGELFF.

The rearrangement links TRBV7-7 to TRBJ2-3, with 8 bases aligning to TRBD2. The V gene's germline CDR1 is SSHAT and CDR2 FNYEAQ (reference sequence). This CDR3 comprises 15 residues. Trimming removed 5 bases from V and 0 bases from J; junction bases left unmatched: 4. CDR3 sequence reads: CASSPGLASTDTQYF. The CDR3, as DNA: TGTGCCAGCAGCCCCGGACTAGCCAGCACAGATACGCAGTATTTT.

The CDR3 DNA sequence: TGTGCCAGCAGTTCCCCTCGGACTAGCGGGAGCTTTAATGAGCAGTTCTTC. It specifies CASSSPRTSGSFNEQFF. The chain is built from TRBV28 and TRBJ2-1; 13 positions match TRBD2. CDR3 length equals 17 residues. After removal of 4 bases from V and 7 bases from J, the junction contained 10 bases not matched to a gene. CDR1 is MDHEN, CDR2 SYDVKM, per germline.

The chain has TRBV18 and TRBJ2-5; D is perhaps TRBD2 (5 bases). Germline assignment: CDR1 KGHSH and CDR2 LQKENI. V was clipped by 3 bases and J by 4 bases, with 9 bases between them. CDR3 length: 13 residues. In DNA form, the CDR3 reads TGTGCCAGCTCACCGACTACCCCAGAGACCCAGTACTTC. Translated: CASSPTTPETQYF. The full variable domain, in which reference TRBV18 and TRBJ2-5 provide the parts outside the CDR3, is NAGVMQNPRHLVRRRGQEARLRCSPMKGHSHVYWYRQLPEEGLKFMVYLQKENIIDESGMPKERFSAEFPKEGPSILRIQQVVRGDSAAYFCASSPTTPETQYFGPGTRLLVL.

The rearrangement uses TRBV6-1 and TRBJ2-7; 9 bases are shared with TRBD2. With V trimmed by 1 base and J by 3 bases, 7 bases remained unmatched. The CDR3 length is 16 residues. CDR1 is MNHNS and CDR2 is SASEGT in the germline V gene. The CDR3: CASSEGWRAGGYEQYF. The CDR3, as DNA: TGTGCCAGCAGTGAAGGCTGGCGAGCGGGGGGCTACGAGCAGTACTTC.

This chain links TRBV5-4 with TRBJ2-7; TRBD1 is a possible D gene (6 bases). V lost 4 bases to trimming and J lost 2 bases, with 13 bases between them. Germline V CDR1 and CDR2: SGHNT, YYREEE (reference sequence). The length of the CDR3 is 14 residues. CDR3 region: CASSISTGTYEQYF. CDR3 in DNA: TGTGCCAGCAGCATATCGACAGGTACCTACGAGCAGTACTTC.

The CDR3 DNA reads as TGCGCCAGCAGCTTCAACGGACTAGCAGACGCAGATACGCAGTATTTT. Translation gives CASSFNGLADADTQYF. The chain joins TRBV5-1 to TRBJ2-3; 8 nucleotides align to TRBD2. V was pared by 2 bases and J by 4 bases, with 9 bases of the junction left unmatched. This CDR3 region has 16 residues. Per the germline V gene, CDR1 is SGHRS and CDR2 is YFSETQ.

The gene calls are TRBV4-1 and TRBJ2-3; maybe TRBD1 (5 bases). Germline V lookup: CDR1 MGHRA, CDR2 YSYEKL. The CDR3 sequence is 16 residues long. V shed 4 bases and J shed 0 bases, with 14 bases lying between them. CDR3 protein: CASSPAQGSSTDTQYF. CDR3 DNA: TGCGCCAGCAGCCCCGCCCAGGGTTCTAGCACAGATACGCAGTATTTT.